One and the same sample provided the 26 T cell receptor beta chains below, sequenced in a study of breast tumors, draining lymph nodes, adjacent tissues (dated by TCRdb to the mid-2010s). The lymph node samples were taken from the axillary draining lymph nodes of breast cancer patients. The library was prepared using multiplex PCR. TCRdb lists the instrument as Illumina HiSeq 2000. The public reads were run again by TCRdb, first through fastp at Q25 and then through MiXCR, and only productive beta chains were kept. Each record represents a unique CDR3 protein, reported with the most common genes and DNA among its rows. Recorded for this sample are 160,000 or so distinct CDR3 sequences; 30% to 40% of them occurred a single time. Clones ranked in the top ten supply 3% to 4.5% of the sample. The sample taken for sequencing was axillary lymph node tissue. The receptors shown here come from a female donor with breast cancer. Some clones in this sample may be carry-over from other donors' samples.

Ten or more counts support this clonotype. Being one base from a much bigger clone, this may be a read error. The V gene is TRBV11-2, the J gene TRBJ2-7, with TRBD2 matching over 13 bases. V lost 6 bases to trimming and J lost 0 bases; unmatched junction nucleotides: 8. CDR1 and CDR2 from the germline V gene are SGHAT and FQNNGV. This CDR3 is 17 amino acids long. The CDR3 DNA reads TGTGCCAGCAGTGGACTAGCGGGAGCGCGGGGCTCCTACGAGCAGTACTTC. It yields the protein CASSGLAGARGSYEQYF.

This clonotype was found many times. V is TRBV7-6 and J is TRBJ2-1; D remains unclear. V lost 2 bases to trimming and J lost 9 bases, with 11 bases between them. CDR1 and CDR2 from the germline V gene are SGHVS and FNYEAQ. This CDR3 region has 13 residues. The DNA for the CDR3 is TGTGCCAGCAGCTTATCTGTCGTTAGTGAGCAGTTCTTC. Translated: CASSLSVVSEQFF.

This clonotype has a count of ten or more. A much larger clone lies one base from this, so it may be a read error. The V gene is TRBV2, the J gene TRBJ1-5; the D is unclear. The CDR3 spans 15 residues. The germline V gene has CDR1 SNHLY and CDR2 FYNNEI. The V end lost 11 bases, the J end lost 1 base, and 18 bases lay between the germline ends. CDR3 bases: TGTGCCGGCACTTTTTCTGCGGGAAGCAATCAGCCCCAGCATTTT. Its protein is CAGTFSAGSNQPQHF. Looking up the rest from reference TRBV2 and TRBJ1-5 gives the full variable domain: EPEVTQTPSHQVTQMGQEVILRCVPISNHLYFYWYRQILGQKVEFLVSFYNNEISEKSEIFDDQFSVERPDGSNFTLKIRSTKLEDSAMYFCAGTFSAGSNQPQHFGDGTRLSIL.

On this clonotype itself: A much larger clone is a single base away; this may be a read error. The chain recombines TRBV6-2 or TRBV6-3 with TRBJ1-2; D may be TRBD1 (5 bases). CDR1 and CDR2 from the germline V gene are MNHEY and SVGEGT. CDR3 length equals 14 residues. Written as DNA, the CDR3 is TGTGCCAGCAGTTACTCGATGGAGGGGACTGGCTACATCTTC. This translates into CASSYSMEGTGYIF.

This clonotype was counted many times. V is TRBV9 and J is TRBJ1-4, with a tentative D call TRBD1 (5 bases). The germline V gene encodes CDR1 SGDLS and CDR2 YYNGEE. Trimming cost V 1 base and J 1 base, with 5 bases left between them. The CDR3 spans 14 residues. The CDR3 reads CASSVRGTNEKLFF. Written as DNA, the CDR3 is TGTGCCAGCAGCGTAAGGGGAACTAATGAAAAACTGTTTTTT. Looking up the rest from reference TRBV9 and TRBJ1-4 gives the full variable domain: DSGVTQTPKHLITATGQRVTLRCSPRSGDLSVYWYQQSLDQGLQFLIQYYNGEERAKGNILERFSAQQFPDLHSELNLSSLELGDSALYFCASSVRGTNEKLFFGSGTQLSVL.

J is TRBJ2-1 and V is TRBV4-1; D uncertain. Germline loops: CDR1 MGHRA, CDR2 YSYEKL. CDR3 size: 12 residues. The V end lost 0 bases, the J end lost 13 bases, and 10 bases lay between the germline ends. CDR3 coding DNA: TGCGCCAGCAGCCAAGATGGCAGTCTACAGTTCTTC. Its translation is CASSQDGSLQFF.

A remark on this clonotype: The limits of the CDR3 on the DNA are not certain, so only TCRdb's listed CDR3 is given. The V gene is TRBV10-3, the J gene TRBJ1-4; no check of the table's D call, TRBD1, against the DNA was made. Germline V gives CDR1 ENHRY, CDR2 SYGVKD. Ends included, the CDR3 has 21 residues. The CDR3 here is CAISKTGGLTYEQYFGEKLFF.

In its sample, this clonotype was seen many times. The chain has TRBV18 and TRBJ1-4; 7 nucleotides align to TRBD1. CDR1 is KGHSH, CDR2 LQKENI, per germline. V shed 8 bases, J shed 1 base, and the junction held 1 base outside the gene matches. The CDR3 extends over 13 amino acids. The DNA of the CDR3 is TGTGCCAGCCGACAGGGAACTAATGAAAAACTGTTTTTT. Translation gives CASRQGTNEKLFF. Combining the CDR3 with reference TRBV18 and TRBJ1-4 gives the whole variable domain NAGVMQNPRHLVRRRGQEARLRCSPMKGHSHVYWYRQLPEEGLKFMVYLQKENIIDESGMPKERFSAEFPKEGPSILRIQQVVRGDSAAYFCASRQGTNEKLFFGSGTQLSVL.

In its sample, this clonotype was seen many times. The chain joins TRBV20-1 to TRBJ2-7; D call uncertain. V lost 0 bases and J lost 5, with 14 bases in between. This CDR3 is 14 amino acids long. Germline loops: CDR1 DFQATT, CDR2 SNEGSKA (reference sequence). The CDR3 DNA is TGCAGTGCTAGAGATCCGCTAGTAGGCAACGAGCAGTACTTC. It is translated as CSARDPLVGNEQYF.

This clonotype has at least ten counts. The chain has TRBV3-1 and TRBJ2-5, with TRBD1 identical over 7 bases. V shed 1 base and J 5 bases; nucleotides not matched to a gene: 7. Germline loops: CDR1 LGHDT, CDR2 YNNKEL (reference sequence). This CDR3 has 15 residues. Written as DNA, the CDR3 is TGTGCCAGCAGCCAAGCCCCCCAGGGGGTGGAGACCCAGTACTTC. Its protein is CASSQAPQGVETQYF.

This clonotype was seen many times. The V and J genes are TRBV6-2 or TRBV6-3 and TRBJ2-7; D may be TRBD2 (5 bases). V gave up 6 bases and J gave up 2 bases, with 11 bases separating them. The CDR3 is made up of 13 amino acids. Germline CDR1 reads MNHEY; CDR2 reads SVGEGT. The CDR3 loop reads CASRNGGTYEQYF. CDR3 nucleotide sequence: TGTGCCAGCAGGAACGGAGGCACCTACGAGCAGTACTTC.

V gene TRBV27 combines with J gene TRBJ2-5; 10 positions agree with TRBD1. Germline assignment: CDR1 MNHEY and CDR2 SMNVEV (reference sequence). J gave up 5 bases and V 5 bases, and 8 bases lay outside the gene matches. This CDR3 spans 15 amino acids. CDR3 region: CASSPTGGGGETQYF. CDR3 DNA: TGTGCCAGCAGTCCGACAGGGGGCGGGGGGGAGACCCAGTACTTC.

The chain recombines TRBV14 with TRBJ1-1; the D gene is possibly TRBD1 (6 bases). The CDR3 sequence is 13 residues long. V lost 2 bases to trimming and J lost 11 bases, with 15 bases between them. Germline V lookup: CDR1 SGHDN, CDR2 FVKESK. CDR3 nucleotides: TGTGCCAGCAGCCAAACCAGGGGTCCGGGGGCTTTCTTT. Translated: CASSQTRGPGAFF.

This clonotype showed up many times. The V gene is TRBV4-2, the J gene TRBJ2-2; D is ambiguous. This CDR3 is 13 amino acids long. V lost 0 bases and J 7 bases, leaving 6 bases between the germline ends. From germline, CDR1 is LGHNA and CDR2 YNFKEQ. In nucleotides, the CDR3 is TGTGCCAGCAGCCAAGAAAGGAGCGGGGAGCTGTTTTTT. Protein sequence: CASSQERSGELFF.

This clonotype was recorded many times. The chain has TRBV7-2 and TRBJ2-1, with 8 nucleotides matching TRBD1. V shed 2 bases, J shed 7 bases, and the junction held 10 bases outside the gene matches. The germline CDR1 and CDR2 sequences are SGHTA and FQGNSA. CDR3 length equals 16 residues. This CDR3 is CASSLKSTGTGNEQFF. The CDR3 bases are TGTGCCAGCAGCTTAAAGAGTACAGGGACAGGAAATGAGCAGTTCTTC.

This clonotype was seen many times. The chain employs TRBV29-1 and TRBJ2-7, with TRBD2 matching 9 bases. The CDR3 covers 14 residues. J lost 0 bases, V lost 5 bases, and 5 bases had no gene match. Germline V gene sequence: CDR1 SQVTM, CDR2 ANQGSEA. The CDR3 DNA sequence: TGCAGCGTTCGACTAGCGGTAAGCTCCTACGAGCAGTACTTC. It is translated as CSVRLAVSSYEQYF.

This clonotype showed up many times. The chain uses TRBV5-1 and TRBJ2-3; D may match TRBD1 or TRBD2 (5 bases each). V lost 4 bases, J lost 2 bases, and 11 bases lay in between. CDR3 size: 14 residues. Germline V lookup: CDR1 SGHRS, CDR2 YFSETQ. CDR3 sequence (DNA): TGCGCCAGCAGCCCGGGGACGGTCACAGATACGCAGTATTTT. This codes for CASSPGTVTDTQYF.

This clonotype was found many times. The chain couples TRBV5-1 to TRBJ2-5; possibly TRBD1 for D (7 bases). With 4 bases removed from V and 2 bases from J, the gap between germline ends came to 15 bases. Germline lookup yields CDR1 SGHRS and CDR2 YFSETQ. CDR3 size: 15 residues. Written as DNA, the CDR3 is TGCGCCAGCAGCGCCAGGGGGGCGGTGCAAGAGACCCAGTACTTC. Amino acids: CASSARGAVQETQYF.

The sample holds many counts of this clonotype. The chain links TRBV7-2 to TRBJ2-7; D is undetermined. CDR3 length: 14 residues. The germline V gene has CDR1 SGHTA and CDR2 FQGNSA. Trimming stripped 3 bases from V and 5 bases from J, with 14 bases between. The CDR3 DNA reads TGTGCCAGCAGCTTGTCCACACCTAGGAACGAGCAGTACTTC. It encodes CASSLSTPRNEQYF.

This clonotype was detected a few times. At one end, the junction sequence differs from germline, possibly due to a read error. The chain recombines TRBV20-1 with TRBJ1-4; the D is unclear. The CDR3 totals 10 residues. Per the germline V gene, CDR1 is DFQATT and CDR2 is SNEGSKA (reference sequence). CDR3 amino acids: CLAGKEKLFF. The DNA for the CDR3 is TGTCTGGCAGGCAAGGAAAAACTGTTTTTT.

This clonotype was found many times. The chain recombines TRBV5-1 with TRBJ1-2; D is perhaps TRBD1 (6 bases). Germline lookup yields CDR1 SGHRS and CDR2 YFSETQ. The CDR3 runs to 12 residues. V lost 4 bases and J 5 bases, leaving 9 bases between the germline ends. CDR3 in amino acids: CASSPTGYGYTF. CDR3 in DNA: TGCGCCAGCAGCCCAACAGGGTATGGCTACACCTTC.

V gene TRBV19 combines with J gene TRBJ2-3; D is ambiguous. The V and J ends lost 3 bases and 0 bases respectively, with 1 base between them. The CDR3 has 12 amino acids. Germline V gene data show CDR1 as LNHDA and CDR2 as SQIVND (reference sequence). The CDR3 region has the DNA TGTGCCAGTAGTATTAGCACAGATACGCAGTATTTT. This codes for CASSISTDTQYF. Full variable domain (outside the CDR3, taken from reference TRBV19 and TRBJ2-3): DGGITQSPKYLFRKEGQNVTLSCEQNLNHDAMYWYRQDPGQGLRLIYYSQIVNDFQKGDIAEGYSVSREKKESFPLTVTSAQKNPTAFYLCASSISTDTQYFGPGTRLTVL.

This clonotype showed up many times. Just one base apart from a much larger clone, this may be a read error. V and J are TRBV20-1 and TRBJ2-5; D is uncertain. Germline lookup yields CDR1 DFQATT and CDR2 SNEGSKA (reference sequence). The CDR3 consists of 12 residues. V was cut by 3 bases and J by 13 bases, with 18 bases left in between. The CDR3 protein is CSASPLRGVPYF. DNA for the CDR3: TGCAGTGCTAGCCCCCTCAGAGGAGTGCCGTACTTC.

For this clonotype: This is likely a read error, given that the CDR3 carries no conserved phenylalanine or tryptophan at its end. The chain recombines TRBV28 with TRBJ2-7, with 7 bases aligning to TRBD2. Trimming cost V 6 bases and J 0 bases; bases outside gene matches: 8. Germline lookup yields CDR1 MDHEN and CDR2 SYDVKM. The CDR3 is 15 residues long. CDR3 region: CASRSGGGNSYEQYL. CDR3 sequence (DNA): TGTGCCAGCAGATCTGGCGGGGGTAACTCCTACGAGCAGTACCTC.

On this clonotype: The junction differs from germline at one of its ends, possibly a read error. This sequence joins TRBV7-2 and TRBJ1-2; D perhaps matches TRBD1 (5 bases). Germline CDR1 and CDR2: SGHTA and FQGNSA. The CDR3 has 16 residues. CDR3 loop: CASSLGSTVRGYSYTF. CDR3 bases: TGTGCCAGCAGCTTAGGGTCGACAGTCCGGGGCTATAGCTATACCTTC.

The sample holds many counts of this clonotype. This sequence joins TRBV12-3 or TRBV12-4 and TRBJ2-7; 11 bases are a match to TRBD1. V was pared by 4 bases and J by 6 bases, with 2 bases of the junction left unmatched. The CDR3 sequence is 13 residues long. The CDR3 bases are TGTGCCAGCAGTTGGGGACAGGGGGGCGAGCAGTACTTC. This translates into CASSWGQGGEQYF.